This T cell receptor beta chain was sequenced for a study of OX40 agonist ivuxolimab in advanced cancers. V shed 0 bases and J shed 0 bases, with 9 bases lying between them. From germline, CDR1 is SGHRS and CDR2 YFSETQ. There are 15 residues in the CDR3. Sequencing was performed with immunoSEQ multiplex PCR; in TCRdb, only in-frame clones are kept and a portion is missing. The sample contains approximately 30,000 clones, 65% to 90% of which appear only once. The J gene is TRBJ1-1, the V gene TRBV5-1; D uncertain. Source: CD4+ or CD8+ T cells sorted from blood, taken in a trial of the OX40 agonist ivuxolimab. The TCR comes from an adult with an advanced solid tumor such as melanoma, head and neck, liver or kidney cancer. CDR3 sequence: CASSLDTPMNTEAFF. The CDR3 DNA follows: TGCGCCAGCAGCTTGGACACTCCAATGAACACTGAAGCTTTCTTT.